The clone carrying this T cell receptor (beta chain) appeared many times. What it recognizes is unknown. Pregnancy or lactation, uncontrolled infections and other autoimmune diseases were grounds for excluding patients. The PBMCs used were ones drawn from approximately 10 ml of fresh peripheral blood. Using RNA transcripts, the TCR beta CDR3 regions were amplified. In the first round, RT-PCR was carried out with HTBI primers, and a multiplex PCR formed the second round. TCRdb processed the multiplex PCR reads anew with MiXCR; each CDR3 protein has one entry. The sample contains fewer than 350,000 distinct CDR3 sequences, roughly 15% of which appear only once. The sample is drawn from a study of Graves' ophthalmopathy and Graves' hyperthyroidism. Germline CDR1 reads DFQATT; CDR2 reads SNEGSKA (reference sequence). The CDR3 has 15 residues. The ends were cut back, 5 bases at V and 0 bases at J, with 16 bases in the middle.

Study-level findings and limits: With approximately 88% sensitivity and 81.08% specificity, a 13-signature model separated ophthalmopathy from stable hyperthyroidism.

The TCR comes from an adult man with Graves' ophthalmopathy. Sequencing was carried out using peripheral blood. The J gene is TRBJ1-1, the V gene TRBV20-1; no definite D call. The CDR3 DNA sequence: TGCAGTGCTCCTAAAGTTTTACCCATGAACACTGAAGCTTTCTTT. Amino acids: CSAPKVLPMNTEAFF.